These 29 T cell receptor beta chains share one sample of origin, sequenced in a study of blood T cell repertoires in COVID-19. Data came from immunoSEQ multiplex PCR; TCRdb stores just in-frame clones and leaves some out. The repertoire holds around 53,000 clones, about three quarters seen once, with roughly 45% in the top ten. Material: peripheral blood. The source is a man in his 70s with active or convalescent COVID-19.

This clone was seen only once. This chain joins TRBV19 and TRBJ2-3, with a tentative D call TRBD2 (5 bases). CDR3 length: 11 residues. Germline-derived CDR1 and CDR2 are LNHDA and SQIVND (reference sequence). Trimming left V 8 bases short and J 10 bases short, with 13 bases between. The CDR3 reads CASGGPIAQYF. In DNA form, the CDR3 reads TGTGCCAGTGGAGGACCTATTGCGCAGTATTTT.

The V and J genes are TRBV19 and TRBJ2-3; D is perhaps TRBD1 (5 bases). Germline CDR1 LNHDA, CDR2 SQIVND (reference sequence). The length of the CDR3 is 15 residues. The V end was cut by 3 bases, the J end by 2 bases, with 12 bases between. The CDR3 reads CASSIGPGPTDTQYF. The CDR3 DNA is TGTGCCAGTAGTATTGGGCCAGGGCCCACAGATACGCAGTATTTT.

The gene calls are TRBV19 and TRBJ2-6; 12 bases are a match to TRBD1. Germline CDR1 is LNHDA and CDR2 is SQIVND (reference sequence). With 8 bases clipped from V and 2 bases from J, the junction kept 13 bases outside the gene matches. The CDR3 has 19 amino acids. The CDR3 bases are TGTGCCAGTGTACAAGAAACCGGGACAGGGGGCGCTGGGGCCAACGTCCTGACTTTC. Translation: CASVQETGTGGAGANVLTF.

The chain joins TRBV21-1 to TRBJ1-4; the table's D call of TRBD1 was not tested on the DNA. TRBV21-1 is a pseudogene locus. The CDR3 is 14 residues long. Written as DNA, the CDR3 is TGTGCCAGCAACTTACAGGGAGCGAATGAAAAACTGTTTTTT. Amino acids: CASNLQGANEKLFF.

This clone is a singleton in its sample. The genes are TRBV7-2 and TRBJ1-2; possible D gene TRBD1, 5 bases. CDR3 length equals 16 residues. In germline, CDR1 is SGHTA, CDR2 FQGNSA. Trimming removed 4 bases from V and 2 bases from J, with 17 bases in between. As DNA, the CDR3 is TGTGCCAGCAGCTCACCCCCAGGGATCAGGAACTATGGCTACACCTTC. This encodes CASSSPPGIRNYGYTF.

The rearrangement joins TRBV27 to TRBJ1-4; no definite D call. The V end lost 3 bases, the J end lost 8 bases, and 19 bases lay between the germline ends. Germline lookup yields CDR1 MNHEY and CDR2 SMNVEV (reference sequence). The CDR3 has 16 residues. The CDR3 spells CASSFRNLIGNEKLFF. In nucleotides, the CDR3 is TGTGCCAGCAGTTTCCGGAATCTCATCGGGAACGAAAAACTGTTTTTT.

The rearrangement joins TRBV6-2 or TRBV6-3 to TRBJ2-3, with 12 nucleotides matching TRBD2. Germline V CDR1 and CDR2: MNHEY, SVGEGT. This CDR3 region has 15 residues. The V gene end was trimmed by 6 bases and the J gene end by 5 bases; junction bases not matched to a gene: 6. CDR3: CASSQRTSGKDTQYF. CDR3 DNA: TGTGCCAGCAGCCAGAGGACTAGCGGGAAAGATACGCAGTATTTT.

V is TRBV4-3 and J is TRBJ2-5; unclear D gene. The CDR3 extends over 15 amino acids. Germline V gene sequence: CDR1 LGHNA, CDR2 YSLEER. The V end was cut by 0 bases, the J end by 5 bases, with 13 bases between. The CDR3 region is CASSQETSTWETQYF. The CDR3, as DNA: TGCGCCAGCAGCCAAGAGACTTCGACCTGGGAGACCCAGTACTTC.

The chain recombines TRBV6-4 with TRBJ2-4, with a possible D match to TRBD1 (6 bases). CDR3 length: 14 amino acids. V lost 2 bases and J 9 bases, leaving 14 bases between the germline ends. CDR1 is MRHNA, CDR2 SNTAGT, per germline. CDR3 region: CASSDETGYGIQYF. The CDR3 coding sequence is TGTGCCAGCAGTGACGAAACAGGGTACGGCATTCAGTACTTC.

This sequence joins TRBV10-3 and TRBJ2-5; D gene unclear. Germline V gives CDR1 ENHRY, CDR2 SYGVKD. Trimming stripped 6 bases from V and 0 bases from J, with 8 bases between. This CDR3 is built from 13 residues. CDR3 coding DNA: TGTGCCATCAGCCGTGGCCACCAAGAGACCCAGTACTTC. This gives the protein CAISRGHQETQYF.

The V call is TRBV4-1, the J call TRBJ1-1; 7 positions match TRBD1. Trimming took 0 bases from V and 6 from J; bases not matched to a gene: 10. Germline-derived CDR1 and CDR2 are MGHRA and YSYEKL. The CDR3 is 16 amino acids. The CDR3 region is CASSQDIGTAPSEAFF. The CDR3 region has the DNA TGCGCCAGCAGCCAAGATATCGGGACAGCACCCTCTGAAGCTTTCTTT.

The chain combines TRBV6-5 with TRBJ2-7, with 9 bases lining up with TRBD1. CDR1 is MNHEY and CDR2 is SVGAGI in the germline V gene. The CDR3 is 15 residues long. The V gene end was trimmed by 4 bases and the J gene end by 3 bases; junction bases not matched to a gene: 7. CDR3 coding DNA: TGTGCCAGCAGTTCACAGACAGGGGGTATCTACGAGCAGTACTTC. This sequence encodes CASSSQTGGIYEQYF.

V and J are TRBV19 and TRBJ1-2; TRBD1 is a possible D gene (6 bases). Germline assignment: CDR1 LNHDA and CDR2 SQIVND (reference sequence). The CDR3 consists of 15 residues. Trimming cost V 8 bases and J 1 base, with 17 bases left between them. The CDR3 loop is CASHPPGHLNYGYTF. The CDR3 DNA sequence: TGTGCCAGTCATCCCCCGGGACACCTTAACTATGGCTACACCTTC.

A single count supports this clone. This chain uses TRBV3-1 (or the pseudogene TRBV3-2) with TRBJ2-3, with TRBD2 matching 10 bases. V lost 6 bases, J lost 0 bases, and 9 bases stayed unmatched. The CDR3 spans 17 residues. Germline CDR1 is LGHDT and CDR2 is YNNKEL (reference sequence). The CDR3: CASRLATSGISTDTQYF. For the CDR3, the DNA is TGTGCCAGCAGGCTGGCTACTAGCGGGATTAGCACAGATACGCAGTATTTT.

The gene calls are TRBV10-3 and TRBJ2-1, with 8 bases aligning to TRBD1. Trimming took 6 bases from V and 2 from J; bases not matched to a gene: 3. From germline, CDR1 is ENHRY and CDR2 SYGVKD. The CDR3 has 14 residues. The CDR3 region has the DNA TGTGCCATCAGAGACAGGGGAACCTACAATGAGCAGTTCTTC. Protein sequence: CAIRDRGTYNEQFF.

The chain joins TRBV3-1 (or the pseudogene TRBV3-2) to TRBJ1-3; 9 bases align to TRBD1. Germline V CDR1 and CDR2: LGHDT, YNNKEL (reference sequence). After removal of 0 bases from V and 4 bases from J, the junction contained 7 bases not matched to a gene. CDR3 size: 17 residues. For the CDR3, the DNA is TGTGCCAGCAGCCAAGACCGGGACAGGGCGGTGGGAAACACCATATATTTT. Its protein product is CASSQDRDRAVGNTIYF.

This clone was detected only a few times. The gene calls are TRBV6-5 and TRBJ2-1; D may be TRBD1 (5 bases). The V gene lost 6 bases and the J gene lost 4 bases, with 16 bases spanning the gap. The V gene's germline CDR1 is MNHEY and CDR2 SVGAGI. The CDR3 length is 15 residues. The CDR3 DNA follows: TGTGCCAGCAGGGTTAACCCGACAGCTTACAATGAGCAGTTCTTC. Translation gives CASRVNPTAYNEQFF.

A few counts support this clone. The V call is TRBV20-1, the J call TRBJ1-1; TRBD1 might be the D (5 bases). Germline CDR1 DFQATT, CDR2 SNEGSKA (reference sequence). This CDR3 region has 15 residues. The V and J ends lost 3 bases and 2 bases respectively, with 16 bases between them. The CDR3 loop reads CSASPPVGGNTEAFF. The CDR3 DNA sequence: TGCAGTGCTAGTCCCCCCGTCGGGGGTAACACTGAAGCTTTCTTT.

This clone was seen a handful of times. The chain employs TRBV5-1 and TRBJ2-7; TRBD2 matches at 7 bases. This CDR3 is 16 amino acids long. After removal of 0 bases from V and 0 bases from J, the junction contained 6 bases not matched to a gene. Germline CDR1 and CDR2: SGHRS and YFSETQ. The CDR3 sequence is CASSLGGGRGSYEQYF. The CDR3 nucleotides read TGCGCCAGCAGCTTGGGCGGGGGAAGGGGCTCCTACGAGCAGTACTTC.

The chain links TRBV2 to TRBJ1-6; D is ambiguous. Looked up from germline, CDR1 is SNHLY and CDR2 is FYNNEI. The CDR3 extends over 13 amino acids. Trimming took off 8 bases at V and 5 bases at J, with 10 bases between the two ends. This CDR3 is CASAAYDNSPLHF. CDR3 in DNA: TGTGCCAGCGCGGCATACGATAATTCACCCCTCCACTTT.

This rearrangement joins TRBV7-9 to TRBJ2-2; 10 bases are shared with TRBD2. In germline, CDR1 is SEHNR, CDR2 FQNEAQ (reference sequence). Unmatched junction bases numbered 8, after V lost 5 bases and J lost 5 bases. The CDR3 sequence is 16 residues long. The CDR3, as DNA: TGTGCCAGCAGCCCCAGAATAGCGGGAGGTACCGGGGAGCTGTTTTTT. This codes for CASSPRIAGGTGELFF.

This rearrangement joins TRBV6-5 to TRBJ1-2; 9 bases are shared with TRBD1. CDR1 and CDR2 from the germline V gene are MNHEY and SVGAGI. Trimming cost V 5 bases and J 7 bases; bases outside gene matches: 5. This CDR3 has 13 amino acids. The CDR3 DNA is TGTGCCAGCAGTCGGACAGGGGCGGTTGGCTACACCTTC. Translating it yields CASSRTGAVGYTF.

The rearrangement links TRBV13 to TRBJ1-1; D remains ambiguous. V was pared by 0 bases and J by 1 base, with 15 bases between. Germline CDR1 and CDR2: PRHDT and FYEKMQ (reference sequence). The CDR3 runs to 17 residues. The CDR3 DNA follows: TGTGCCAGCAGCTTAGGTTACAGCCTAAATAGGAACACTGAAGCTTTCTTT. Its protein product is CASSLGYSLNRNTEAFF.

This clone was seen just once. The rearrangement joins TRBV27 to TRBJ2-3; D remains unclear. V was shortened by 6 bases and J by 4 bases, with 14 bases between the two germline ends. The CDR3 runs 14 residues. Germline CDR1 is MNHEY and CDR2 is SMNVEV (reference sequence). CDR3 protein: CASSAALFPDTQYF. The CDR3 DNA is TGTGCCAGCAGCGCAGCGTTGTTCCCAGATACGCAGTATTTT.

The chain has TRBV6-4 and TRBJ1-4; 10 bases align to TRBD1. This CDR3 contains 17 residues. V was pared by 0 bases and J by 2 bases, with 3 bases of the junction left unmatched. Per the germline V gene, CDR1 is MRHNA and CDR2 is SNTAGT. The CDR3 protein is CASSDSGQGWTNEKLFF. The CDR3, as DNA: TGTGCCAGCAGTGACTCGGGACAGGGGTGGACTAATGAAAAACTGTTTTTT.

The genes are TRBV4-1 and TRBJ2-1, with D possibly matching TRBD1 (6 bases). This CDR3 is built from 15 residues. Germline V gene data show CDR1 as MGHRA and CDR2 as YSYEKL. V lost 4 bases and J lost 4, with 14 bases in between. CDR3 in DNA: TGCGCCAGCAGCCGCGCCGGGACATCTTACAATGAGCAGTTCTTC. It yields the protein CASSRAGTSYNEQFF.

This sequence joins TRBV7-2 and TRBJ1-5; TRBD1 matches 9 bases. The CDR3 is made up of 15 amino acids. The V gene end was trimmed by 5 bases and the J gene end by 9 bases; junction bases not matched to a gene: 11. Germline lookup yields CDR1 SGHTA and CDR2 FQGNSA. CDR3 nucleotide sequence: TGTGCCAGCAGCCCTAGGACAGGGGAAAGCCTGCCCCAGCATTTT. It is translated as CASSPRTGESLPQHF.

The V gene is TRBV6-6, the J gene TRBJ1-5; 7 nucleotides line up with TRBD1. V was clipped by 0 bases and J by 3 bases; unmatched bases: 5. The CDR3 is 16 amino acids. CDR1 and CDR2 (germline): MNHNY, SVGAGI (reference sequence). CDR3 loop: CASSYSKGTVNQPQHF. The CDR3 DNA follows: TGTGCCAGCAGTTACTCGAAGGGGACAGTCAATCAGCCCCAGCATTTT.

This rearrangement joins TRBV7-9 to TRBJ2-4; 7 nucleotides match TRBD2. This CDR3 has 14 amino acids. CDR1 is SEHNR, CDR2 FQNEAQ, per germline (reference sequence). The junction had 8 bases not matched to a gene; V was cut back by 0 bases and J by 12 bases. DNA for the CDR3: TGTGCCAGCAGCTTAGCGTGGGGGAGGGAAGATCAGTACTTC. This codes for CASSLAWGREDQYF.